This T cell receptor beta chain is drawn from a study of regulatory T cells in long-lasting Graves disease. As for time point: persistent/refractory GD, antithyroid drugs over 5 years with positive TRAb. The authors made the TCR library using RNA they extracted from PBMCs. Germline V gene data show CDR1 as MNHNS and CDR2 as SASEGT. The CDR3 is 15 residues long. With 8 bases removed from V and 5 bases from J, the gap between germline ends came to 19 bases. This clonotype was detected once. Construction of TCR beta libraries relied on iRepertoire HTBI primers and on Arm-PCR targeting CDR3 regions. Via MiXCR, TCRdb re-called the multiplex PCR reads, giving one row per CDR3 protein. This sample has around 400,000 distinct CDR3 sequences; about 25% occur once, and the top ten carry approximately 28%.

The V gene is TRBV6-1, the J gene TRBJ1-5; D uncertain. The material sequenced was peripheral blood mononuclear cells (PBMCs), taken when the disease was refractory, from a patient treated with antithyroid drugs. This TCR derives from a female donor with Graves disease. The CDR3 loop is CASGRTDPVYQPQHF. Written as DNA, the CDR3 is TGTGCCAGCGGTAGAACCGATCCAGTGTATCAGCCCCAGCATTTT.